The source of this T cell receptor beta chain is a study of response to subunit inactivated influenza vaccine. Study results and caveats: The authors suggested that every seasonal influenza vaccination recruits few new T cells.

Per the germline V gene, CDR1 is LGHDT and CDR2 is YNNKEL (reference sequence). Trimming shortened V by 1 base and J by 4 bases, and 10 bases separated the two germline ends. The CDR3 extends over 14 amino acids. At least ten counts were recorded for this clonotype. Its antigen is not identified. In TCRdb, the RT-PCR reads were re-called with MiXCR into one record per CDR3 protein. The repertoire holds 150,000 to 200,000 distinct CDR3 sequences, with approximately 11% as singletons. This specimen was non-naive T cells sorted from PBMCs, taken about 40 days after vaccination. The chain uses TRBV3-1 and TRBJ1-2; D remains ambiguous. The TCR sequence derives from a man between 50 and 59 years old who received an inactivated influenza vaccine. CDR3 nucleotides: TGTGCCAGCAGCCAAGGCCGAGGACGCTATGGCTACACCTTC. This encodes CASSQGRGRYGYTF.